These T cell receptor beta chains were read from a single sample in a study of T cell changes during pregnancy in multiple sclerosis. The data were produced by immunoSEQ multiplex PCR, yet TCRdb's version contains in-frame clones alone and is incomplete. The sample gives over 70,000 clones, 85% to 95% of which show up once; around 2.2% is in the top ten. The material sequenced was peripheral blood, taken in the third trimester of pregnancy. Every receptor here comes from a female donor with multiple sclerosis, enrolled in a pregnancy study. Both conserved end residues are part of each CDR3. A D gene is named only where the DNA matches it firmly. Size tells how often a clone was seen (once, few, many) or the class of an expanded clone, and some rows leave it out.

>NA|TRBD1|TRBV5-6|TRBJ2-5
CASSTERQGGETQYF
TGTGCCAGCAGCACAGAACGACAGGGTGGGGAGACCCAGTACTTC
>NA|TRBD1|TRBV6-5|TRBJ1-2
CASADRGQLYTF
TGTGCCAGCGCCGACAGGGGCCAACTCTACACCTTC
>NA|TRBD2|TRBV18|TRBJ2-5
CASSPLGTSGNSQETQYF
TGTGCCAGCTCACCACTCGGGACTAGCGGGAATTCACAAGAGACCCAGTACTTC
>NA|TRBD2|TRBV4-1|TRBJ2-7
CASSQLTGGPYEQYF
TGCGCCAGCAGCCAATTGACGGGAGGGCCGTACGAGCAGTACTTC
>NA|TRBD1|TRBV19|TRBJ2-4
CATGKRTGALANIQYF
TGTGCCACCGGCAAGAGGACAGGCGCTCTGGCAAACATTCAGTACTTC
>NA|NA|TRBV6-1|TRBJ2-2
CASTSPANTGELFF
TGTGCCAGCACTTCTCCAGCGAACACCGGGGAGCTGTTTTTT
>NA|NA|TRBV6-6|TRBJ2-2
CASSYSGSTGTGELFF
TGTGCCAGCAGTTACTCAGGGAGCACGGGCACCGGGGAGCTGTTTTTT
>once|TRBD2|TRBV6-5|TRBJ2-1
CASSYRTSAYNEQFF
TGTGCCAGCAGTTACCGGACTAGCGCCTACAATGAGCAGTTCTTC
>NA|NA|TRBV27|TRBJ2-7
CASNRPPGEAYEQYF
TGTGCCAGCAACCGGCCCCCGGGGGAAGCCTACGAGCAGTACTTC
>once|NA|TRBV7-9|TRBJ2-7
CASSLAAGSYEQYF
TGTGCCAGCAGCTTAGCGGCGGGTTCCTACGAGCAGTACTTC
>NA|TRBD2|TRBV19|TRBJ2-7
CASRGGGTYEQYF
TGTGCCAGTCGGGGGGGAGGGACCTACGAGCAGTACTTC
>NA|TRBD2|TRBV15|TRBJ2-7
CATSTGLATTYEQYF
TGTGCCACCAGCACAGGACTAGCGACGACCTACGAGCAGTACTTC
>NA|TRBD2|TRBV7-2|TRBJ2-1
CASSFGLAGVDEQFF
TGTGCCAGCAGCTTCGGACTAGCGGGAGTTGACGAGCAGTTCTTC
>NA|TRBD1|TRBV5-1|TRBJ2-7
CASSRTGDSSYEQYF
TGCGCCAGCAGCCGGACAGGGGATAGCTCCTACGAGCAGTACTTC
>NA|NA|TRBV10-3|TRBJ2-1
CAISDDNDEQFF
TGTGCCATCAGTGATGACAACGATGAGCAGTTCTTC
>NA|TRBD1|TRBV28|TRBJ1-2
CASSSRTPGTGFYGYTF
TGTGCCAGCAGTTCCAGAACCCCAGGGACAGGGTTCTATGGCTACACCTTC
>NA|NA|TRBV28|TRBJ2-7
CASSRVGGASYEQYF
TGTGCCAGCAGTCGCGTAGGGGGGGCGTCCTACGAGCAGTACTTC